Below, 11 T cell receptor beta chains from the same sample are listed, as sequenced in a study of T cells in localized non-small cell lung cancer (dated by TCRdb to the early 2020s). The library was obtained by the immunoSEQ multiplex PCR assay. TCRdb limited this immuneACCESS table to in-frame rearrangements with V and J called. A share of clones is missing; checked studies link under half to unresolved V genes, and the rest is unexplained. The table for this sample lists tens of thousands of clones; 70% to 90% of them were counted only once. Of the sample, over 5.5% is held by the ten largest clones. This material consisted of peripheral blood mononuclear cells, taken before any cancer treatment. The receptor source for this set is a male donor aged 60 or over with stage II lung adenocarcinoma.

The chain couples TRBV9 to TRBJ2-1; D possibly corresponds to TRBD2 (6 bases). The CDR3 length is 16 residues. The V gene lost 4 bases and the J gene lost 4 bases, with 18 bases spanning the gap. Germline CDR1 reads SGDLS; CDR2 reads YYNGEE. The CDR3: CASSFSSASPYNEQFF. For the CDR3, the DNA is TGTGCCAGCAGCTTCTCTAGCGCGTCGCCTTACAATGAGCAGTTCTTC. Supplemented by reference TRBV9 and TRBJ2-1, the full variable domain reads DSGVTQTPKHLITATGQRVTLRCSPRSGDLSVYWYQQSLDQGLQFLIQYYNGEERAKGNILERFSAQQFPDLHSELNLSSLELGDSALYFCASSFSSASPYNEQFFGPGTRLTVL.

V is TRBV5-6 and J is TRBJ2-7; 10 nucleotides agree with TRBD1. Germline-derived CDR1 and CDR2 are SGHDT and YYEEEE. The CDR3 contains 14 residues. J gave up 6 bases and V 0 bases, and 3 bases lay outside the gene matches. The CDR3 loop reads CASSLGQGAFEQYF. The CDR3 nucleotides read TGTGCCAGCAGCTTGGGACAGGGGGCATTCGAGCAGTACTTC.

The chain carries TRBV28 and TRBJ1-4; D gene ambiguous. The ends were cut back, 2 bases at V and 8 bases at J, with 9 bases in the middle. Germline V gene lookup returns CDR1 MDHEN and CDR2 SYDVKM. This CDR3 is 13 amino acids long. The CDR3 DNA reads TGTGCCAGCAGTTTACAAGGTCTCGAAAAACTGTTTTTT. It yields the protein CASSLQGLEKLFF. Filled out from reference TRBV28 and TRBJ1-4, the complete variable domain reads DVKVTQSSRYLVKRTGEKVFLECVQDMDHENMFWYRQDPGLGLRLIYFSYDVKMKEKGDIPEGYSVSREKKERFSLILESASTNQTSMYLCASSLQGLEKLFFGSGTQLSVL.

The rearrangement uses TRBV2 and TRBJ2-3; unclear D gene. Trimming removed 1 base at V and 5 bases at J, with 10 bases between. CDR3 length: 14 residues. Germline CDR1 SNHLY, CDR2 FYNNEI. The CDR3 protein is CASSEGNRVDTQYF. For the CDR3, the DNA is TGTGCCAGCAGTGAAGGAAACCGGGTAGATACGCAGTATTTT.

The chain couples TRBV30 to TRBJ1-2, with D possibly matching TRBD1 (6 bases). V was pared by 3 bases and J by 1 base, with 18 bases between. Germline V lookup: CDR1 GTSNPN, CDR2 SVGIG (reference sequence). The length of the CDR3 is 16 residues. The CDR3 nucleotides are TGTGCCTGGAGAGCCAAGTTGGACAGATATAACTATGGCTACACCTTC. Translated, it gives CAWRAKLDRYNYGYTF.

The V call is TRBV30, the J call TRBJ1-1; D unclear. This CDR3 contains 13 residues. Trimming left V 4 bases short and J 6 bases short, with 15 bases between. Germline CDR1 is GTSNPN and CDR2 is SVGIG (reference sequence). CDR3 nucleotides: TGTGCCTGGACGATACGGAATCACGCTGAAGCTTTCTTT. Its translation: CAWTIRNHAEAFF.

The chain joins TRBV7-4 to TRBJ2-7; D is perhaps TRBD2 (5 bases). The CDR3 length is 16 residues. Germline V CDR1 and CDR2: SGHVT, SQSDAQ. The germline V and J ends were trimmed by 2 bases and 4 bases, with 18 bases remaining between them. The CDR3 loop is CASSLTWRIPIYEQYF. The CDR3 DNA sequence: TGTGCCAGCAGCTTAACATGGAGGATCCCTATTTACGAGCAGTACTTC.

The chain is built from TRBV6-1 and TRBJ1-2; D gene ambiguous. The germline CDR1 and CDR2 sequences are MNHNS and SASEGT. CDR3 length: 12 amino acids. V lost 1 base and J lost 3, with 3 bases in between. CDR3 in DNA: TGTGCCAGCAGTGAAGACTACTATGGCTACACCTTC. Its protein is CASSEDYYGYTF.

V usage is TRBV29-1 and J usage is TRBJ2-7; maybe TRBD1 (5 bases). CDR1 and CDR2 (germline): SQVTM, ANQGSEA. The CDR3 sequence is 15 residues long. V was cut by 1 base and J by 0 bases, with 13 bases left in between. The CDR3: CSVEALGPLSYEQYF. The CDR3 DNA sequence: TGCAGCGTTGAAGCCCTGGGGCCCCTCTCCTACGAGCAGTACTTC.

V gene TRBV20-1 combines with J gene TRBJ1-1, with unresolved D. CDR1 is DFQATT and CDR2 is SNEGSKA in the germline V gene (reference sequence). The ends were cut back, 7 bases at V and 7 bases at J, with 10 bases in the middle. The CDR3 loop spans 10 amino acids. In DNA, the CDR3 is TGCAGTGTCCGGGAGAGTGAAGCTTTCTTT. Translating it yields CSVRESEAFF.

This clone was observed once. The V call is TRBV12-5, the J call TRBJ2-5, with D unclear. V lost 5 bases, J lost 5 bases, and 6 bases lay in between. CDR3 length: 11 amino acids. The V gene's germline CDR1 is LGHNT and CDR2 FRNRAP. The CDR3 loop reads CASGLEETQYF. CDR3 DNA: TGTGCTAGTGGTCTCGAGGAGACCCAGTACTTC.